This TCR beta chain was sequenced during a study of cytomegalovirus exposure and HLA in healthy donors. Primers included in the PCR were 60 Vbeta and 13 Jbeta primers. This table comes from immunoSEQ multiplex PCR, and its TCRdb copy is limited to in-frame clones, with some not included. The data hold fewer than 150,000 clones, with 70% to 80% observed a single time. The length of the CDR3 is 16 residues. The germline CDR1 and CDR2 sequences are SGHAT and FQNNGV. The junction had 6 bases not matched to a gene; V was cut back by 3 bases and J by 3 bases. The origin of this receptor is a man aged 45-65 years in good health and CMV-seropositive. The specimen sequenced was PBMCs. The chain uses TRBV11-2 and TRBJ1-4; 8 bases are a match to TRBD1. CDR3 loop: CASSFAGGASNEKLFF. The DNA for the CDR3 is TGTGCCAGCAGCTTTGCAGGGGGCGCGTCTAATGAAAAACTGTTTTTT.